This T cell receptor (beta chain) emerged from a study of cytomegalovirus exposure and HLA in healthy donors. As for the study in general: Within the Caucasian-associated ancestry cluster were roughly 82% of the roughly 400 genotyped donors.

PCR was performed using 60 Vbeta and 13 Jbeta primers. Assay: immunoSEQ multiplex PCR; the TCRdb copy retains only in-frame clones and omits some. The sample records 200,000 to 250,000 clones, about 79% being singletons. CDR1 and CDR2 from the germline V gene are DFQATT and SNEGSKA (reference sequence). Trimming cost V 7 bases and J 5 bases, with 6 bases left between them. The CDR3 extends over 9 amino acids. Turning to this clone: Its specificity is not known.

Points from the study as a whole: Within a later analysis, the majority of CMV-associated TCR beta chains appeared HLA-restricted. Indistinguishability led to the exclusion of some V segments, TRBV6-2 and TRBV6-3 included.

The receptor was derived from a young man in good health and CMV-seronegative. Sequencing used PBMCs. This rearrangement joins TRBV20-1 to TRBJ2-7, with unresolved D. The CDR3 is CSVSDEQYF. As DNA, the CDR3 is TGCAGTGTTTCGGACGAGCAGTACTTC.